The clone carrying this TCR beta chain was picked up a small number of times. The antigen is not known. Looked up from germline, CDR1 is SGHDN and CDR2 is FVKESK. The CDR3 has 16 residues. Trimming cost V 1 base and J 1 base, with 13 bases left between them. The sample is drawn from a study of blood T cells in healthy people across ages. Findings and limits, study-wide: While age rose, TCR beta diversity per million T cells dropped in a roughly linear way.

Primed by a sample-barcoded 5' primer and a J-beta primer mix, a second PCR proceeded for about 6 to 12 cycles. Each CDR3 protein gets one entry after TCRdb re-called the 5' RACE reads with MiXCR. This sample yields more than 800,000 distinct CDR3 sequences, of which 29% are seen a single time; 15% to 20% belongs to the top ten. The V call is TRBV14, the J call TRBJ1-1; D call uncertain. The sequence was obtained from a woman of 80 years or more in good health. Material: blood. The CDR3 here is CASSQGWEWQNTEAFF. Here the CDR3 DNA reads TGTGCCAGCAGCCAAGGATGGGAGTGGCAGAACACTGAAGCTTTCTTT. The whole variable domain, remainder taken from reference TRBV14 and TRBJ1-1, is EAGVTQFPSHSVIEKGQTVTLRCDPISGHDNLYWYRRVMGKEIKFLLHFVKESKQDESGMPNNRFLAERTGGTYSTLKVQPAELEDSGVYFCASSQGWEWQNTEAFFGQGTRLTVV.